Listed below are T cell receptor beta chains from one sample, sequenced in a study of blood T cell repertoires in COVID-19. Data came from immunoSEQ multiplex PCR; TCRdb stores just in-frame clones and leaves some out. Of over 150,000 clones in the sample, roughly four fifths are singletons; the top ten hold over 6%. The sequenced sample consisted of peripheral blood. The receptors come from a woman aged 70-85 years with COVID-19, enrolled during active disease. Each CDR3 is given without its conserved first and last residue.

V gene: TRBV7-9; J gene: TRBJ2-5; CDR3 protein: ASSSDLRGPSGSLETQY
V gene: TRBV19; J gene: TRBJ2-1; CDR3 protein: ASSLTSRNEQF
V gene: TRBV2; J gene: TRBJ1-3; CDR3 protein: ASSRDRAGNTIY
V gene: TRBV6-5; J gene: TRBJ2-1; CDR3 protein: ASSYKTVQF
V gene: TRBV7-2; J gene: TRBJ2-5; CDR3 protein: ASSFYGTAFQETQY
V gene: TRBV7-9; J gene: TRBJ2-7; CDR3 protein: ASRPSGSSYEQY
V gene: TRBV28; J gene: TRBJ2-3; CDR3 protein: ASTGTAWTDTQY
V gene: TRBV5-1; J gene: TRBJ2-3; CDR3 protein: ASSDAQGADTQY
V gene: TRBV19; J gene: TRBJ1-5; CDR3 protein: ASSGNRGVSNQPQH
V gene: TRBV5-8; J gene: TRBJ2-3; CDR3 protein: ASSWDSSTDTQY
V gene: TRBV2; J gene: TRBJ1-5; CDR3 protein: ASSSVPRGNFNQPQH
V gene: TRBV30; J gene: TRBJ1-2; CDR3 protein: AWSSSAGYT
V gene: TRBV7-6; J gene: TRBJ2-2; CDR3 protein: ASSLAWRRELF
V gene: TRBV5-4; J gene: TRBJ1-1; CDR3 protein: ASSEEGKLNTEAF
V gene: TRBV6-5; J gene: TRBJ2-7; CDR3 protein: ASRRGLAVGDEQY
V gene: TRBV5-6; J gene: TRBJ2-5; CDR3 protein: ASSLEQKETQY
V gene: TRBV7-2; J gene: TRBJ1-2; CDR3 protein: ASSPRGTGGFGYT
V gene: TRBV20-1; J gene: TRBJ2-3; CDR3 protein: SASGLAGQTTDTQY
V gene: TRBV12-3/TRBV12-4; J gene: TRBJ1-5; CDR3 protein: ASSSGGDQPQH
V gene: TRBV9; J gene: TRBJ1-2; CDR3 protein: ASSPGQRNYGYT
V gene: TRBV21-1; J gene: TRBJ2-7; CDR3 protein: ASSKAQGWQY
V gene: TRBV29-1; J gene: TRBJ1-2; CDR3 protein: SVSSGGAVYGYT
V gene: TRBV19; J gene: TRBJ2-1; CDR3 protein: ASSIDYLPSSYNEQF
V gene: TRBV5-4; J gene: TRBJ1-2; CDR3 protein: AIRDSSHYGYT
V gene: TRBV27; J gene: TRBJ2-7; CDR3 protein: ASSPGQGALSTYEQY
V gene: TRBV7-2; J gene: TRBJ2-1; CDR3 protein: ASSLSSGPSYNEQF
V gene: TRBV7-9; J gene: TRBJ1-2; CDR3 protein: ASSQDRGPYGYT
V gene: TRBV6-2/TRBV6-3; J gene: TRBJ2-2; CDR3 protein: ASSYSKGGGQTGELF
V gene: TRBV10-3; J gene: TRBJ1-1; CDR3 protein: AISDSTGFGTEAF
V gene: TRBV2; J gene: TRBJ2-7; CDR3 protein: ASSRGRSSYEQY
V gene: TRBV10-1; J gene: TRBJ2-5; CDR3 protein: ASSESGAVEETQY
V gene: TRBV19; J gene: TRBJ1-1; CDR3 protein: ASSIGGHMNTEAF
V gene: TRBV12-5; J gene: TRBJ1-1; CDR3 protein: ASRGAF
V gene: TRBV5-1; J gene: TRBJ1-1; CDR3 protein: ASSPGQPATEAF
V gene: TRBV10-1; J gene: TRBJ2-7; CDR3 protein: ASVDPGQGNFSYREQY
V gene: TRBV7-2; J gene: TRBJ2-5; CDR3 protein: ASSRAGNFQETQY
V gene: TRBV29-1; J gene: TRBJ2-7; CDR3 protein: SVIPISRGYYEQY
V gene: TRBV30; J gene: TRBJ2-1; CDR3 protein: AWGFRMGEQF
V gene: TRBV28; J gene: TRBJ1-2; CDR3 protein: ASSLNRVGYT
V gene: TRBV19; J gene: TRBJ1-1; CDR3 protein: ASSIVPGGTTEAF
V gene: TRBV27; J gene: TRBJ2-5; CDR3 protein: ASSFARTSGRAVETQY
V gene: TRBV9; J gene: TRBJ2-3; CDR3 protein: ASQAGGDTQY
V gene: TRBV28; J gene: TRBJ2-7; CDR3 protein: ASSLLGSPSYEQY
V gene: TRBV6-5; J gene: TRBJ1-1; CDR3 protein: ASSRQGNTEAF
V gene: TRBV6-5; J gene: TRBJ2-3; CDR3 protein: ASSYSSGTTDTQY
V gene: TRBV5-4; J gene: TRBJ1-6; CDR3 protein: ASSTMGGASSYNSPLH
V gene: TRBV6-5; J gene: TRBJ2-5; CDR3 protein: ASSPAGHVGETQY
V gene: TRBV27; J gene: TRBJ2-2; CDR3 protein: ASSFHRAYTGELF
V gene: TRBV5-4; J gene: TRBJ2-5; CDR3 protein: ASSLAAAETQY
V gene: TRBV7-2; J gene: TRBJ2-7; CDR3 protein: ASSLVGGSISSYEQY
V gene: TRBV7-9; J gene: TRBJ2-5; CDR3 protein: ASSLAGGETQY